The 18 T cell receptor beta chains reported below all come from one sample, sequenced in a study of monozygotic twins with inflammatory bowel disease. Reanalyzing the 5' RACE reads, TCRdb keeps one entry per CDR3 protein, without DNA. The sample data list more than 110,000 distinct CDR3 sequences. The sequencing input was blood. These receptors came from a human donor with ulcerative colitis or Crohn's disease, or a healthy co-twin of an affected twin (not recorded which).

The chain recombines TRBV6-1 with TRBJ2-2; the D call of TRBD1 rests on TCRdb alone, since no DNA is present to check it. CDR1 and CDR2 from the germline V gene are MNHNS and SASEGT. This CDR3 contains 16 residues. CDR3 residues: CASSRGQGAYTGELFF.

The CDR3 loop reads CASSADRVGQPQHF. This chain links TRBV10-1 with TRBJ1-5; the TCRdb call, TRBD1, lacks DNA for checking. Germline CDR1 reads WNHNN; CDR2 reads SYGVQD (reference sequence). There are 14 residues in the CDR3.

The V call is TRBV19, the J call TRBJ2-1. CDR1 LNHDA and CDR2 SQIVND come from the germline V gene (reference sequence). The CDR3 runs to 13 residues. The CDR3 loop is CASSIVPQEEQFF.

The chain employs TRBV5-1 and TRBJ2-6. Germline lookup yields CDR1 SGHRS and CDR2 YFSETQ. This CDR3 is 16 amino acids long. CDR3 residues: CASSLAGYGGANVLTF.

V usage is TRBV12-3 or TRBV12-4 and J usage is TRBJ1-5; TCRdb names TRBD1, which stays unverified in the absence of DNA. The CDR3 has 14 residues. The CDR3 loop reads CASSTTGSNQPQHF.

The rearrangement links TRBV6-2 or TRBV6-3 to TRBJ1-5. The CDR3 loop spans 13 amino acids. Germline V gene sequence: CDR1 MNHEY, CDR2 SVGEGT. CDR3 loop: CASSYEVNQPQHF.

V usage is TRBV20-1 and J usage is TRBJ2-1; the D call from TCRdb, TRBD2, cannot be confirmed without DNA. The CDR3 runs to 14 residues. Germline values: CDR1 DFQATT, CDR2 SNEGSKA (reference sequence). CDR3 region: CSARTGTIVHEQFF.

The V and J genes are TRBV12-3 or TRBV12-4 and TRBJ2-3; TCRdb returns TRBD2, unconfirmable since there is no DNA. CDR3 length equals 17 residues. CDR3 protein: CASRRGTSGSSTDTQYF.

The chain joins TRBV5-1 to TRBJ2-1. CDR3 size: 13 residues. Germline V gene data show CDR1 as SGHRS and CDR2 as YFSETQ. The chain's CDR3 is CASSLPGTNEQFF.

The chain combines TRBV19 with TRBJ2-1; TCRdb calls TRBD2, which cannot be checked without DNA. Looked up from germline, CDR1 is LNHDA and CDR2 is SQIVND (reference sequence). The CDR3 loop spans 15 amino acids. The CDR3 region is CASRGSGTYSDEQFF.

The rearrangement joins TRBV29-1 to TRBJ1-5; TCRdb names TRBD1, which stays unverified in the absence of DNA. Germline lookup yields CDR1 SQVTM and CDR2 ANQGSEA. The CDR3 totals 14 residues. The chain's CDR3 is CSASTGSSNQPQHF.

CDR3 protein: CASSPSPPGQGTHEQYF. The chain links TRBV18 to TRBJ2-7; the D gene TCRdb calls, TRBD1, cannot be checked with no DNA. Germline assignment: CDR1 KGHSH and CDR2 LQKENI. The CDR3 totals 17 residues.

The V gene is TRBV28, the J gene TRBJ2-6. From germline, CDR1 is MDHEN and CDR2 SYDVKM. The CDR3 is made up of 13 amino acids. The CDR3 spells CASSSPGANVLTF.

J is TRBJ1-1 and V is TRBV10-3; TCRdb designates TRBD1, a call that cannot be tested without DNA. The germline V gene encodes CDR1 ENHRY and CDR2 SYGVKD. The CDR3 runs to 15 residues. The CDR3 loop reads CAISGGVPMNTEAFF.

The rearrangement joins TRBV19 to TRBJ1-2. The CDR3 covers 13 residues. CDR1 is LNHDA and CDR2 is SQIVND in the germline V gene (reference sequence). The CDR3 here is CATTWGGGDGYTF.

The chain combines TRBV18 with TRBJ2-1; checking the TCRdb D call of TRBD1 is not possible without DNA. Germline V gene sequence: CDR1 KGHSH, CDR2 LQKENI. The CDR3 is made up of 14 amino acids. The CDR3 loop reads CASSPRDSYNEQFF.

The J gene is TRBJ1-2, the V gene TRBV24-1; TCRdb calls TRBD1, which cannot be checked without DNA. Germline V CDR1 and CDR2: KGHDR, SFDVKD. CDR3 length: 15 amino acids. Here the CDR3 reads CATSDPGHRGQGYTF.

V and J are TRBV4-2 and TRBJ1-1. The CDR3 spans 15 residues. The V gene's germline CDR1 is LGHNA and CDR2 YNFKEQ. CDR3 residues: CASSQVMAVNTEAFF.